These 14 T cell receptor beta chains share one sample of origin, sequenced in a study of response to subunit inactivated influenza vaccine. TCRdb passed the RT-PCR reads through MiXCR, listing each CDR3 protein once. This table has 250,000 to 350,000 distinct CDR3 sequences, roughly 22% appearing once. The material was PBMCs from blood, obtained about 20 months after vaccination. The receptors here all came from a man aged 50-75 years who received an inactivated influenza vaccine.

This clonotype has more than one count but fewer than ten. The genes are TRBV7-8 and TRBJ2-3; D uncertain. The V end lost 3 bases, the J end lost 0 bases, and 4 bases lay between the germline ends. Looked up from germline, CDR1 is SGHVS and CDR2 is FQNEAQ. This CDR3 region has 13 residues. As DNA, the CDR3 is TGTGCCAGCAGCTTCCAGAGCACAGATACGCAGTATTTT. This encodes CASSFQSTDTQYF.

This chain uses TRBV5-5 with TRBJ1-1; D is unresolved. CDR3 length: 15 residues. The germline V gene has CDR1 SGHKS and CDR2 YYEKEE (reference sequence). V lost 4 bases and J lost 3, with 16 bases in between. The CDR3, as DNA: TGTGCCAGCAGCCCTGGGTGGGCGCGGGACACTGAAGCTTTCTTT. It codes for CASSPGWARDTEAFF.

This clonotype has just a few counts. In DNA, the CDR3 is TGCAGTGCTAGAGAAGCGGGCCACACCGGGGAGCTGTTTTTT. Translation: CSAREAGHTGELFF. The chain has TRBV20-1 and TRBJ2-2, with a weak D call TRBD2 (6 bases). CDR1 and CDR2 from the germline V gene are DFQATT and SNEGSKA (reference sequence). The V end lost 0 bases, the J end lost 3 bases, and 8 bases lay between the germline ends. The CDR3 consists of 14 residues.

This clonotype was observed at least ten times. The rearrangement uses TRBV28 and TRBJ1-6, with a tentative D call TRBD1 (6 bases). V was pared by 7 bases and J by 7 bases, with 20 bases between. This CDR3 comprises 16 residues. Looked up from germline, CDR1 is MDHEN and CDR2 is SYDVKM. The CDR3 region is CASTPEGGLVNSPLHF. The CDR3 DNA follows: TGTGCCAGCACGCCCGAGGGGGGTTTGGTGAATTCACCCCTCCACTTT.

This clonotype was counted ten times or more. V usage is TRBV5-6 and J usage is TRBJ2-5, with D maybe TRBD2 (5 bases). Germline V gene sequence: CDR1 SGHDT, CDR2 YYEEEE. The CDR3 totals 12 residues. The V and J ends lost 3 bases and 7 bases respectively, with 10 bases between them. The DNA for the CDR3 is TGTGCCAGCAGCTCCTCGGGGTTGACCCAGTACTTC. Its translation is CASSSSGLTQYF.

This clonotype was counted at least ten times. The gene calls are TRBV6-2 or TRBV6-3 and TRBJ1-1; D remains ambiguous. This CDR3 spans 15 amino acids. Trimming took off 0 bases at V and 4 bases at J, with 12 bases between the two ends. Germline CDR1 MNHEY, CDR2 SVGEGT. CDR3 DNA sequence: TGTGCCAGCAGTTACTCGGAAGGGCCGTTCACTGAAGCTTTCTTT. The encoded protein is CASSYSEGPFTEAFF.

This clonotype was counted at least ten times. The rearrangement uses TRBV20-1 and TRBJ2-5, with D possibly TRBD2 on 6 matching bases. CDR3 length: 14 amino acids. V was pared by 3 bases and J by 3 bases, with 14 bases between. Germline CDR1 and CDR2: DFQATT and SNEGSKA (reference sequence). CDR3 nucleotide sequence: TGCAGTGCTAGCGCCGGTCCTAGCGAAGAGACCCAGTACTTC. This sequence encodes CSASAGPSEETQYF.

This clonotype was seen more than once but under ten times. The J gene is TRBJ2-5, the V gene TRBV29-1; D call uncertain. The CDR3 is 10 amino acids. Trimming removed 6 bases from V and 2 bases from J, with 4 bases in between. Germline-derived CDR1 and CDR2 are SQVTM and ANQGSEA. CDR3 residues: CSVQQETQYF. The CDR3 DNA sequence: TGCAGCGTACAGCAAGAGACCCAGTACTTC.

There are many counts of this clonotype. The chain links TRBV7-2 to TRBJ1-2; possible D gene TRBD1, 5 bases. The CDR3 contains 15 residues. Trimming shortened V by 2 bases and J by 2 bases, and 12 bases separated the two germline ends. Germline V gives CDR1 SGHTA, CDR2 FQGNSA. The CDR3 sequence is CASSLSRGGNYGYTF. The CDR3 DNA follows: TGTGCCAGCAGCTTAAGCCGGGGGGGAAACTATGGCTACACCTTC. The variable domain in full, completed from reference TRBV7-2 and TRBJ1-2, reads GAGVSQSPSNKVTEKGKDVELRCDPISGHTALYWYRQSLGQGLEFLIYFQGNSAPDKSGLPSDRFSAERTGGSVSTLTIQRTQQEDSAVYLCASSLSRGGNYGYTFGSGTRLTVV.

This clonotype came up a few times. V is TRBV12-3 or TRBV12-4 and J is TRBJ1-1; 7 nucleotides match TRBD1. V lost 4 bases to trimming and J lost 11 bases; unmatched junction nucleotides: 10. This CDR3 has 13 residues. The CDR3 nucleotides read TGTGCCAGCAGTTATGGCGGGAGGGGGCATGCTTTCTTT. This encodes CASSYGGRGHAFF.

In this sample, this clonotype turned up a few times. The chain couples TRBV10-3 to TRBJ1-2; weak D call: TRBD1 (5 bases). There are 13 residues in the CDR3. Germline V lookup: CDR1 ENHRY, CDR2 SYGVKD. Trimming cost V 6 bases and J 3 bases, with 11 bases left between them. CDR3 sequence reads: CAIRRGVDYGYTF. The CDR3 DNA follows: TGTGCCATCAGGAGGGGAGTTGACTATGGCTACACCTTC.

The genes are TRBV10-3 and TRBJ2-2; 9 bases line up with TRBD2. Germline assignment: CDR1 ENHRY and CDR2 SYGVKD. This CDR3 comprises 16 residues. J lost 2 bases, V lost 4 bases, and 5 bases had no gene match. The CDR3 nucleotides read TGTGCCATCAGTGTCGGGCTAGCGGGAAACACCGGGGAGCTGTTTTTT. It yields the protein CAISVGLAGNTGELFF.

The chain employs TRBV9 and TRBJ1-5, with D perhaps matching TRBD1 (6 bases). Trimming took 4 bases from V and 4 from J, leaving 15 bases between them. Per the germline V gene, CDR1 is SGDLS and CDR2 is YYNGEE. The length of the CDR3 is 15 residues. CDR3 sequence (DNA): TGTGCCAGCAGCCGGATGTCAGGGGAGAATCAGCCCCAGCATTTT. Translated: CASSRMSGENQPQHF.

The sample holds a few counts of this clonotype. The gene calls are TRBV18 and TRBJ1-1; TRBD1 matches 7 bases. This CDR3 has 15 amino acids. The V gene end was trimmed by 6 bases and the J gene end by 6 bases; junction bases not matched to a gene: 13. CDR1 KGHSH and CDR2 LQKENI come from the germline V gene. CDR3 nucleotides: TGTGCCAGCTCGCCCGGGAGGCAGGGGGTCTCTGAAGCTTTCTTT. This codes for CASSPGRQGVSEAFF.